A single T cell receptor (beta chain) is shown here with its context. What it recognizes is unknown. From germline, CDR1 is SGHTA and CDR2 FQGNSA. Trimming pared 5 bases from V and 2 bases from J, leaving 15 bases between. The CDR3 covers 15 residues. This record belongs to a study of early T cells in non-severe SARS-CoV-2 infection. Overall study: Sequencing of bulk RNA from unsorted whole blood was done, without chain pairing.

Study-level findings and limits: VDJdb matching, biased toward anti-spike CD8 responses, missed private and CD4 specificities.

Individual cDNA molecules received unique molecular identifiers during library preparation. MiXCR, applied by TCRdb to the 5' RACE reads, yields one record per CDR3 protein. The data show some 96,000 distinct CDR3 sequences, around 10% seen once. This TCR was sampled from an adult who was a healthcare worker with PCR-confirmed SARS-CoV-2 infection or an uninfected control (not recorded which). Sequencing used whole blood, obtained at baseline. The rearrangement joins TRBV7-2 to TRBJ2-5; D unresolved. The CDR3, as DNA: TGTGCCAGCAGCCCCCAGCAGTTTGGGCAAGAGACCCAGTACTTC. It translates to CASSPQQFGQETQYF.